The T cell receptor (beta chain) under discussion was sequenced for a study of T cell responses to AZD1222 COVID-19 vaccine. Overall study results and limits: Donors were chiefly white British, with a greater number of females, and clonal diversity was perhaps underestimated.

Concerning this clone itself: Its antigen is unknown.

The assay was immunoSEQ multiplex PCR, and TCRdb's table has in-frame clones only and misses some. This table has 150,000 to 200,000 clones, approximately 92% appearing once. CDR3 size: 12 residues. With 7 bases clipped from V and 6 bases from J, the junction kept 2 bases outside the gene matches. The germline CDR1 and CDR2 sequences are ENHRY and SYGVKD. The chain is built from TRBV10-3 and TRBJ2-1, with 8 bases aligning to TRBD1. Sequenced material: peripheral blood, taken on day 0 of AZD1222 vaccination. This receptor was obtained from an adult in good health. This chain's CDR3 is CAIMTGVNEQFF. CDR3 DNA: TGTGCCATCATGACAGGGGTCAATGAGCAGTTCTTC.